This passage covers 12 T cell receptor beta chains from one sample sequenced in a study of CXCR3-negative and CXCR3-positive naive CD8 T cells. Study-level results: Naive cells with CXCR3 showed TRB CDR3s that were more hydrophobic than those in CXCR3-negative naive cells.

The authors prepared UMI-labeled TRB cDNA libraries by 5' RACE. TCRdb re-called the 5' RACE reads, yielding one record per CDR3 amino acid sequence without DNA. In all, the sample yields approximately 48,000 distinct CDR3 sequences. Antigens for these TCRs are unknown. The specimen sequenced was naive CXCR3+ CD8+ T cells from blood. Noted subset: CD45RO-CCR7+CD27+CD95- naive CD8+ T cells expressing CXCR3 (TNR3+). These receptors were collected from a human donor in good health. Some clones in this sample may be carry-over from other donors' samples.

The CDR3 spells CASSQDRTGRYGYTF. The gene calls are TRBV4-1 and TRBJ1-2; TCRdb reports TRBD1, a call that lacks DNA to check it against. Germline assignment: CDR1 MGHRA and CDR2 YSYEKL. The CDR3 covers 15 residues.

V and J are TRBV12-3 or TRBV12-4 and TRBJ2-7; TCRdb's D gene call, TRBD1, goes unchecked for lack of DNA. The CDR3 runs to 17 residues. CDR3 residues: CASSLSSKGGPGYEQYF.

The V call is TRBV7-6, the J call TRBJ2-7; TCRdb reports TRBD2, a call that lacks DNA to check it against. CDR1 and CDR2 from the germline V gene are SGHVS and FNYEAQ. This CDR3 is built from 13 residues. This CDR3 is CASSAGTTYEQYF. The full variable domain, completed using reference TRBV7-6 and TRBJ2-7, is GAGVSQSPRYKVTKRGQDVALRCDPISGHVSLYWYRQALGQGPEFLTYFNYEAQQDKSGLPNDRFSAERPEGSISTLTIQRTEQRDSAMYRCASSAGTTYEQYFGPGTRLTVT.

This sequence joins TRBV15 and TRBJ1-1; the D call from TCRdb, TRBD1, cannot be confirmed without DNA. Germline assignment: CDR1 LNHNV and CDR2 YYDKDF (reference sequence). The CDR3 loop spans 15 amino acids. The CDR3 region is CATSRERGLNTEAFF.

The rearrangement uses TRBV12-3 or TRBV12-4 and TRBJ1-2. CDR3 length: 14 amino acids. The CDR3 region is CASRSAGGKGYYTF.

CDR3 loop: CSVIGRPGTATHEQYF. V and J are TRBV29-1 and TRBJ2-7; the TCRdb call, TRBD1, lacks DNA for checking. There are 16 residues in the CDR3. Germline CDR1 and CDR2: SQVTM and ANQGSEA.

The V call is TRBV12-3 or TRBV12-4, the J call TRBJ1-5; TCRdb designates TRBD1, a call that cannot be tested without DNA. This CDR3 comprises 13 residues. This CDR3 reads CASSPRGNQPQHF.

This chain links TRBV7-3 with TRBJ1-1; the TCRdb D gene call, TRBD1, has no DNA to confirm it. The length of the CDR3 is 14 residues. Germline V gene sequence: CDR1 SGHTA, CDR2 FQGTGA. This CDR3 reads CASSPGGAGTEAFF. Looking up the rest from reference TRBV7-3 and TRBJ1-1 gives the full variable domain: GAGVSQTPSNKVTEKGKYVELRCDPISGHTALYWYRQSLGQGPEFLIYFQGTGAADDSGLPNDRFFAVRPEGSVSTLKIQRTERGDSAVYLCASSPGGAGTEAFFGQGTRLTVV.

The chain uses TRBV14 and TRBJ2-1; TCRdb indicates TRBD2, and absent DNA this call remains unverified. CDR1 and CDR2 (germline): SGHDN, FVKESK. This CDR3 is built from 17 residues. The CDR3 spells CASSPFFGDGGSLEQFF. The variable domain in full, completed from reference TRBV14 and TRBJ2-1, reads EAGVTQFPSHSVIEKGQTVTLRCDPISGHDNLYWYRRVMGKEIKFLLHFVKESKQDESGMPNNRFLAERTGGTYSTLKVQPAELEDSGVYFCASSPFFGDGGSLEQFFGPGTRLTVL.

This sequence joins TRBV6-1 and TRBJ2-2. Per the germline V gene, CDR1 is MNHNS and CDR2 is SASEGT. The CDR3 contains 12 residues. The CDR3 protein is CASSELIGELFF.

The chain employs TRBV20-1 and TRBJ1-1; TCRdb proposes TRBD1, but this gene call is untestable without DNA. The CDR3 sequence is 14 residues long. Germline values: CDR1 DFQATT, CDR2 SNEGSKA (reference sequence). CDR3 amino acids: CSARLPDRVTEAFF.

The chain links TRBV4-3 to TRBJ2-1; checking the TCRdb D call of TRBD2 is not possible without DNA. From germline, CDR1 is LGHNA and CDR2 YSLEER. The CDR3 runs to 15 residues. This chain's CDR3 is CASSQSSYPYNEQFF.